The 23 T cell receptor beta chains below were found in one sample sequenced in a study of PD-L1 blockade in urothelial cancer. Clones were read by immunoSEQ multiplex PCR, and TCRdb kept only the in-frame ones, dropping some. The top ten hold more than 8% of the sample, which has under 100,000 clones, roughly 80% seen once. The material was PBMCs, obtained around atezolizumab (anti-PD-L1) treatment. These receptors all come from a man between 65 and 85 years old with urothelial cancer.

The V and J genes are TRBV7-2 and TRBJ2-7, with a weak D call TRBD1 (5 bases). The V and J ends lost 0 bases and 2 bases respectively, with 5 bases between them. This CDR3 contains 13 residues. Germline CDR1 is SGHTA and CDR2 is FQGNSA. The CDR3 region is CASSLAGPYEQYF. The CDR3, as DNA: TGTGCCAGCAGCTTAGCGGGGCCCTACGAGCAGTACTTC.

J is TRBJ1-4 and V is TRBV7-9; a possible D gene is TRBD1 (5 bases). Trimming stripped 11 bases from V and 1 base from J, with 14 bases between. Germline V gene sequence: CDR1 SEHNR, CDR2 FQNEAQ (reference sequence). The CDR3 consists of 14 residues. The CDR3, as DNA: TGTGCCGTCGTGCCGGGGGGAACTAATGAAAAACTGTTTTTT. Translation gives CAVVPGGTNEKLFF.

The chain couples TRBV2 to TRBJ1-3, with D perhaps TRBD1 (6 bases). V was clipped by 8 bases and J by 11 bases, with 19 bases between them. CDR1 SNHLY and CDR2 FYNNEI come from the germline V gene. This CDR3 has 13 residues. This CDR3 is CASASRGGVAIYF. Here the CDR3 DNA reads TGTGCCAGCGCGAGTCGAGGGGGGGTGGCCATATATTTT.

The chain links TRBV27 to TRBJ1-5, with 8 bases identical to TRBD1. Germline CDR1 is MNHEY and CDR2 is SMNVEV (reference sequence). Germline trimming cut 5 bases from V and 0 bases from J; bases unmatched to any gene: 3. The CDR3 sequence is 15 residues long. The CDR3 bases are TGTGCCAGCAGTCCGACAGGGGATAGCAATCAGCCCCAGCATTTT. It translates to CASSPTGDSNQPQHF.

V usage is TRBV10-1 and J usage is TRBJ2-1; D unclear. The CDR3 extends over 15 amino acids. Trimming stripped 0 bases from V and 0 bases from J, with 6 bases between. Looked up from germline, CDR1 is WNHNN and CDR2 is SYGVQD (reference sequence). CDR3 residues: CASSESAASYNEQFF. CDR3 in DNA: TGCGCCAGCAGTGAGTCGGCGGCCTCCTACAATGAGCAGTTCTTC.

The chain recombines TRBV2 with TRBJ1-2; D gene ambiguous. Trimming cost V 1 base and J 2 bases, with 11 bases left between them. CDR3 length: 15 residues. The germline CDR1 and CDR2 sequences are SNHLY and FYNNEI. CDR3 sequence reads: CASSEVAGMNYGYTF. DNA of the CDR3: TGTGCCAGCAGTGAAGTAGCGGGGATGAACTATGGCTACACCTTC.

This clone was recorded once. This chain uses TRBV19 with TRBJ1-4, with TRBD1 matching over 9 bases. This CDR3 region has 17 residues. V lost 5 bases and J lost 0; bases outside the gene matches: 7. The germline CDR1 and CDR2 sequences are LNHDA and SQIVND (reference sequence). Here the CDR3 reads CASSASTGGATNEKLFF. The CDR3 DNA is TGTGCCAGTAGTGCCTCGACAGGGGGGGCAACTAATGAAAAACTGTTTTTT. The whole variable domain, filled in from reference TRBV19 and TRBJ1-4, reads DGGITQSPKYLFRKEGQNVTLSCEQNLNHDAMYWYRQDPGQGLRLIYYSQIVNDFQKGDIAEGYSVSREKKESFPLTVTSAQKNPTAFYLCASSASTGGATNEKLFFGSGTQLSVL.

The genes are TRBV30 and TRBJ1-1, with D possibly being TRBD1 (5 bases). Germline CDR1 GTSNPN, CDR2 SVGIG (reference sequence). Trimming removed 5 bases from V and 3 bases from J, with 22 bases in between. CDR3 size: 16 residues. CDR3 sequence reads: CAWPCGTTRIHTEAFF. Here the CDR3 DNA reads TGTGCCTGGCCGTGCGGGACTACTCGTATACACACTGAAGCTTTCTTT. The full variable domain, rest sourced from reference TRBV30 and TRBJ1-1, is SQTIHQWPATLVQPVGSPLSLECTVEGTSNPNLYWYRQAAGRGLQLLFYSVGIGQISSEVPQNLSASRPQDRQFILSSKKLLLSDSGFYLCAWPCGTTRIHTEAFFGQGTRLTVV.

The chain has TRBV27 and TRBJ1-4; D might be TRBD1 (6 bases). Germline CDR1 and CDR2: MNHEY and SMNVEV (reference sequence). Trimming left V 5 bases short and J 8 bases short, with 21 bases between. The CDR3 loop spans 16 amino acids. Written as DNA, the CDR3 is TGTGCCAGCAGTCAACGTACCGGGGGGGCCGGGGAAAAACTGTTTTTT. Encoded protein: CASSQRTGGAGEKLFF. Filled out from reference TRBV27 and TRBJ1-4, the complete variable domain reads EAQVTQNPRYLITVTGKKLTVTCSQNMNHEYMSWYRQDPGLGLRQIYYSMNVEVTDKGDVPEGYKVSRKEKRNFPLILESPSPNQTSLYFCASSQRTGGAGEKLFFGSGTQLSVL.

V and J are TRBV7-9 and TRBJ2-5; D is perhaps TRBD2 (5 bases). Germline lookup yields CDR1 SEHNR and CDR2 FQNEAQ (reference sequence). Between the trimmed V and J ends, which lost 3 bases and 2 bases, there was a span of 7 bases. CDR3 length equals 13 residues. The CDR3 sequence: CASSFPGQETQYF. Here the CDR3 DNA reads TGTGCCAGCAGCTTTCCGGGACAAGAGACCCAGTACTTC.

CDR3: CASSLLSGELFF. The CDR3 DNA sequence: TGTGCCAGCAGCTTGCTGTCCGGGGAGCTGTTTTTT. V gene TRBV5-5 combines with J gene TRBJ2-2, with D unresolved. From germline, CDR1 is SGHKS and CDR2 YYEKEE (reference sequence). Trimming took 1 base from V and 6 from J, leaving 4 bases between them. The CDR3 totals 12 residues.

The chain carries TRBV6-5 and TRBJ2-3, with D unresolved. Germline assignment: CDR1 MNHEY and CDR2 SVGAGI. V lost 2 bases and J lost 0, with 12 bases in between. This CDR3 is built from 16 residues. DNA for the CDR3: TGTGCCAGCAGTTACACCTACCTGATTAGCACAGATACGCAGTATTTT. Translated, it gives CASSYTYLISTDTQYF.

This clone was recorded a few times. V is TRBV5-1 and J is TRBJ2-1, with TRBD1 identical over 8 bases. After removal of 3 bases from V and 4 bases from J, the junction contained 3 bases not matched to a gene. The CDR3 is made up of 14 amino acids. Per the germline V gene, CDR1 is SGHRS and CDR2 is YFSETQ. The CDR3 bases are TGCGCCAGCAGCTCCCGGACAGGGTACAATGAGCAGTTCTTC. Translated, it gives CASSSRTGYNEQFF. Together with reference TRBV5-1 and TRBJ2-1, the CDR3 gives the full variable domain: KAGVTQTPRYLIKTRGQQVTLSCSPISGHRSVSWYQQTPGQGLQFLFEYFSETQRNKGNFPGRFSGRQFSNSRSEMNVSTLELGDSALYLCASSSRTGYNEQFFGPGTRLTVL.

This clone appeared many times. The chain combines TRBV19 with TRBJ1-1; 7 bases map to TRBD1. From germline, CDR1 is LNHDA and CDR2 SQIVND (reference sequence). This CDR3 region has 14 residues. V shed 4 bases, J shed 5 bases, and the junction held 7 bases outside the gene matches. The CDR3 nucleotides are TGTGCCAGTAGTACACAGGGGCTAGGAACTGAAGCTTTCTTT. This sequence encodes CASSTQGLGTEAFF. Drawing the rest from reference TRBV19 and TRBJ1-1, the complete variable domain is DGGITQSPKYLFRKEGQNVTLSCEQNLNHDAMYWYRQDPGQGLRLIYYSQIVNDFQKGDIAEGYSVSREKKESFPLTVTSAQKNPTAFYLCASSTQGLGTEAFFGQGTRLTVV.

The chain combines TRBV6-1 with TRBJ1-3, with 10 nucleotides matching TRBD1. Germline CDR1 MNHNS, CDR2 SASEGT. There are 15 residues in the CDR3. Trimming cost V 4 bases and J 4 bases; bases outside gene matches: 4. The CDR3 sequence is CASSAQGQGGNTIYF. The CDR3 region has the DNA TGTGCCAGCAGTGCCCAGGGACAGGGGGGAAACACCATATATTTT.

The chain has TRBV5-1 and TRBJ1-3; tentatively, D is TRBD1 (5 bases). The CDR3 loop spans 15 amino acids. Germline assignment: CDR1 SGHRS and CDR2 YFSETQ. Trimming cost V 0 bases and J 8 bases, with 15 bases left between them. The CDR3 sequence: CASSLVGVGEDTIYF. The CDR3 DNA is TGCGCCAGCAGCTTGGTAGGGGTTGGTGAAGACACCATATATTTT.

The chain has TRBV6-5 and TRBJ1-1, with D hard to call. Looked up from germline, CDR1 is MNHEY and CDR2 is SVGAGI. Trimming took 7 bases from V and 7 from J, leaving 22 bases between them. CDR3 length: 15 amino acids. The CDR3 loop is CASNIFGERFNEAFF. In DNA, the CDR3 is TGTGCCAGCAATATTTTCGGGGAACGATTTAATGAAGCTTTCTTT.

The chain uses TRBV28 and TRBJ2-3, with a tentative D call TRBD2 (6 bases). V lost 3 bases to trimming and J lost 1 base, with 8 bases between them. This CDR3 contains 14 residues. CDR1 and CDR2 (germline): MDHEN, SYDVKM. The CDR3 DNA reads as TGTGCCAGCAGTTTCGTAGCGGGCACAGATACGCAGTATTTT. Translated: CASSFVAGTDTQYF.

The J gene is TRBJ1-3, the V gene TRBV7-3, with unresolved D. Germline CDR1 reads SGHTA; CDR2 reads FQGTGA. Trimming shortened V by 2 bases and J by 4 bases, and 9 bases separated the two germline ends. The CDR3 sequence is 14 residues long. The CDR3 DNA reads as TGTGCCAGCAGCTTATCTCCAGGAGGAAACACCATATATTTT. This sequence encodes CASSLSPGGNTIYF.

The genes are TRBV30 and TRBJ1-4, with a possible D match to TRBD1 (6 bases). Trimming shortened V by 0 bases and J by 7 bases, and 9 bases separated the two germline ends. The germline CDR1 and CDR2 sequences are GTSNPN and SVGIG (reference sequence). This CDR3 region has 13 residues. The CDR3 loop reads CAWSVQGREKLFF. The CDR3, as DNA: TGTGCCTGGAGTGTACAGGGTCGTGAAAAACTGTTTTTT.

This clone has only a few counts. V usage is TRBV27 and J usage is TRBJ1-1; 9 nucleotides line up with TRBD1. Germline V gene lookup returns CDR1 MNHEY and CDR2 SMNVEV (reference sequence). With V trimmed by 0 bases and J by 5 bases, 10 bases remained unmatched. This CDR3 spans 17 amino acids. CDR3 nucleotides: TGTGCCAGCAGTTTATCAGCTCTTCGGGACAGGGCGACTGAAGCTTTCTTT. Translated, it gives CASSLSALRDRATEAFF.

V is TRBV5-1 and J is TRBJ2-2; possibly TRBD1 for D (5 bases). V gave up 4 bases and J gave up 3 bases, with 13 bases separating them. In germline, CDR1 is SGHRS, CDR2 YFSETQ. The CDR3 length is 15 residues. CDR3 protein: CASSPTTGYTGELFF. The CDR3 DNA is TGCGCCAGCAGCCCAACTACAGGATACACCGGGGAGCTGTTTTTT.

There are a few counts of this clone. The genes are TRBV6-4 and TRBJ2-2; possible D gene TRBD2, 5 bases. The CDR3 length is 13 residues. Trimming cost V 8 bases and J 6 bases, with 13 bases left between them. Germline values: CDR1 MRHNA, CDR2 SNTAGT. As DNA, the CDR3 is TGTGCCAGCGCCCGGGATTGGGCCGGGGAGCTGTTTTTT. Translation: CASARDWAGELFF.